Listed below are T cell receptor beta chains from one sample, sequenced in a study of cytomegalovirus exposure and HLA in healthy donors. Measured with immunoSEQ multiplex PCR; TCRdb has only the in-frame clones, and not every one. The sample includes 130,000 or so clones. The sequencing sample was made of PBMCs. The receptors originated from a man between 18 and 35 years old in good health and CMV-seronegative. Both conserved end residues are part of each CDR3. A D gene is named only where the DNA matches it firmly.

V gene	J gene	D gene	CDR3 DNA	CDR3 protein
TRBV7-3	TRBJ2-1	TRBD2	TGTGCCAGCAGCACGCGAGCGGGAGACGGGCACAATGAGCAGTTCTTC	CASSTRAGDGHNEQFF
TRBV30	TRBJ2-7	TRBD1	TGTGCCTGCGTTACAGGGGTCTGGCCCTACGAGCAGTACTTC	CACVTGVWPYEQYF
TRBV30	TRBJ1-2	-	TGTGCCTGGCATTACGAGGGGGGGGGTGGCTACACCTTC	CAWHYEGGGGYTF
TRBV4-2	TRBJ2-2	-	TGTGCCAGCAGCCGATCCGTCGGGAACACCGGGGAGCTGTTTTTT	CASSRSVGNTGELFF
TRBV2	TRBJ2-7	-	TGTGCCAGCAGCCAGGATGACTACGAGCAGTACTTC	CASSQDDYEQYF
TRBV5-6	TRBJ1-2	TRBD1	TGTGCCAGCAGCCGTCCTGGGGACAGGGTCCATGGCTACACCTTC	CASSRPGDRVHGYTF
TRBV4-3	TRBJ2-1	TRBD2	TGCGCCAGCAGCCAAGATCTCGCGGGAGGGCCGTCTAATGAGCAGTTCTTC	CASSQDLAGGPSNEQFF
TRBV5-6	TRBJ2-7	TRBD1	TGTGCCAGCAGCTTATCCCGGGACAGGGGCGATTCCCTACTCTACGAGCAGTACTTC	CASSLSRDRGDSLLYEQYF
TRBV7-8	TRBJ2-7	-	TGTGCCAGCAGCTTAGCGCGGGGTAGCCCCTACGAGCAGTACTTC	CASSLARGSPYEQYF
TRBV5-1	TRBJ2-3	-	TGCGCCAGCAGCTTGATAGCAGATACGCAGTATTTT	CASSLIADTQYF
TRBV7-3	TRBJ1-5	TRBD1	TGTGCCAGCAGCTTAATAGGGGGCGGGCCCCAGCATTTT	CASSLIGGGPQHF
TRBV4-3	TRBJ2-7	-	TGCGCCAGCAGCGAGGGCCGTGCCTACGAGCAGTACTTC	CASSEGRAYEQYF
TRBV2	TRBJ1-4	-	TGTGCCAGCACCCTTAATGAAAAACTGTTTTTT	CASTLNEKLFF
TRBV19	TRBJ1-5	-	TGTGCCAGTAGGCACACAGGATTCAATCAGCCCCAGCATTTT	CASRHTGFNQPQHF
TRBV4-2	TRBJ1-1	TRBD1	TGTGCCAGCAGCCAAGTTAGGGGGCTCACTGAAGCTTTCTTT	CASSQVRGLTEAFF
TRBV4-2	TRBJ2-7	-	TGTGCCAGCAGCCAAGAAGAGGGCACTTCCTACGAGCAGTACTTC	CASSQEEGTSYEQYF
TRBV5-4	TRBJ1-2	TRBD1	TGTGCTACCAGCCAGGGGGACTATGGCTACACCTTC	CATSQGDYGYTF
TRBV9	TRBJ2-1	TRBD2	TGTGCCAGCAGCCCCCAACTTACTAGCGGAGCGTACAATGAGCAGTTCTTC	CASSPQLTSGAYNEQFF
TRBV27	TRBJ1-5	TRBD1	TGTGCCAGCGGACCGTTAGTAGGACAGGGCCTTCGCAATCAGCCCCAGCATTTT	CASGPLVGQGLRNQPQHF
TRBV6-5	TRBJ2-1	TRBD2	TGTGCCAGCACCTCTAGCGGGAGGTCCTACAATGAGCAGTTCTTC	CASTSSGRSYNEQFF
TRBV5-4	TRBJ2-7	TRBD1	TGTGCCAGCAGCCCAAACCCGGGACAGGTGTTCTACGAGCAGTACTTC	CASSPNPGQVFYEQYF
TRBV13	TRBJ2-7	-	TGTGCCAGCAGCTTAGGAGCGACTCCCTACGAGCAGTACTTC	CASSLGATPYEQYF
TRBV19	TRBJ1-1	-	TGTGCCAGTAGTATATGGGGCGTGAACACTGAAGCTTTCTTT	CASSIWGVNTEAFF
TRBV29-1	TRBJ2-7	-	TGCAGCGGAGCACAGGGCTCAAGGGAGCAGTACTTC	CSGAQGSREQYF
TRBV7-8	TRBJ2-5	TRBD2	TGTGCCAGCAGCTTGGACCAGACTAGCGGGAGGAAGGGGACCCAGTACTTC	CASSLDQTSGRKGTQYF
TRBV10-3	TRBJ1-2	-	TGTGCCATCAGTGACTCGGGGGGGAGAGATGGCTACACCTTC	CAISDSGGRDGYTF
TRBV5-1	TRBJ2-7	TRBD1	TGCGCCAGCAGCTTGGAACAGGGGTACGAGCAGTACTTC	CASSLEQGYEQYF
TRBV19	TRBJ1-5	TRBD1	TGTGCCAGCAATTTCGGACAGGGTAATCAGCCCCAGCATTTT	CASNFGQGNQPQHF
TRBV5-6	TRBJ2-6	TRBD1	TGTGCCAGCAGCGAAGGGCGGACAGGGTTTAGGGCCAACGTCCTGACTTTC	CASSEGRTGFRANVLTF
TRBV5-6	TRBJ2-1	TRBD2	TGTGCCAGCAGCTTGGCAAGCGGGAGATATTACAATGAGCAGTTCTTC	CASSLASGRYYNEQFF
TRBV20-1	TRBJ1-1	-	TGCAGTGCTAAGGGGGTCACTGAAGCTTTCTTT	CSAKGVTEAFF
TRBV27	TRBJ2-7	-	TGTGCCAGCAGTTTCAGAGGGGGGGCACGGGAGCAGTACTTC	CASSFRGGAREQYF
TRBV30	TRBJ2-7	TRBD1	TGTGCCTGGAGCGCCCCCCGGGACAGAAAGTTCTACGAGCAGTACTTC	CAWSAPRDRKFYEQYF
TRBV4-1	TRBJ1-4	TRBD1	TGCGCCAGCAGCCAAGCCGGGACAGCTAATGAAAAACTGTTTTTT	CASSQAGTANEKLFF
TRBV6-4	TRBJ2-3	TRBD1	TGTGCCAGCAGTGACGGACAGGGTCAAACAGATACGCAGTATTTT	CASSDGQGQTDTQYF
TRBV25-1	TRBJ1-4	-	TGTGCCAGCAGTGATCCGCAGGGTAGTCGTGAAAAACTGTTTTTT	CASSDPQGSREKLFF
TRBV5-1	TRBJ1-4	-	TGCGCCAGCAGATCGGACACCCACGGGGAAAAACTGTTTTTT	CASRSDTHGEKLFF
TRBV6-1	TRBJ1-2	-	TGTGCCAGCAGTGGTGGACAGTTCTATGGCTACACCTTC	CASSGGQFYGYTF
TRBV5-6	TRBJ2-3	-	TGTGCCAGCAGCCCCCCTAGCTACCCCACAGATACGCAGTATTTT	CASSPPSYPTDTQYF
TRBV28	TRBJ1-1	-	TGTGCCAGCAGATCTTGGACGGTGGACACAGGTTGGGCTTTCTTT	CASRSWTVDTGWAFF
TRBV2	TRBJ2-2	-	TGTGCCAGCGCGTACACCGGGGAGCTGTTTTTT	CASAYTGELFF
TRBV7-2	TRBJ1-4	-	TGTGCCAGCAGACCCGAAACGACAGGACCTAATGAAAAACTGTTTTTT	CASRPETTGPNEKLFF
TRBV28	TRBJ2-5	TRBD1	TGTGCCAGCAGCGGAACCGGGACAGGGAGACAAGAGACCCAGTACTTC	CASSGTGTGRQETQYF
TRBV10-3	TRBJ1-1	-	TGTGCCATCAGGGGGGGGGATAGCACTGAAGCTTTCTTT	CAIRGGDSTEAFF
TRBV2	TRBJ2-7	-	TGTGCCAGCAGGGGGCAGGACTATTCCTACGAGCAGTACTTC	CASRGQDYSYEQYF
TRBV10-3	TRBJ2-2	-	TGTGCCATCACAGGCGCCGGGGAGCTGTTTTTT	CAITGAGELFF
TRBV5-1	TRBJ2-1	TRBD2	TGCGCCAGCAGCTTGGTTGTCCGGGGGGGCATCTCCTACAATGAGCAGTTCTTC	CASSLVVRGGISYNEQFF
TRBV2	TRBJ2-2	TRBD2	TGTGCCAGCAGCCCGACTAGCCGGAACACCGGGGAGCTGTTTTTT	CASSPTSRNTGELFF
TRBV11-3	TRBJ2-1	-	TGTGCCAGCAGGAGTAGCGAACGCTCCTACAATGAGCAGTTCTTC	CASRSSERSYNEQFF
TRBV7-2	TRBJ2-2	-	TGTGCCAGCAGCCAAACAGCAGGGAACACCGGGGAGCTGTTTTTT	CASSQTAGNTGELFF
TRBV11-2	TRBJ2-3	TRBD1	TGTGCCAGCAGCCTCTCAGGGGGCAACACAGATACGCAGTATTTT	CASSLSGGNTDTQYF
TRBV27	TRBJ2-5	TRBD2	TGTGCCAGCAGTTTTACTGGTAGCGGGGGAACCCAAGAGACCCAGTACTTC	CASSFTGSGGTQETQYF
TRBV28	TRBJ2-7	TRBD1	TGTGCCAGCAGTGTAACAGGGGTCTCCTACGAGCAGTACTTC	CASSVTGVSYEQYF
TRBV27	TRBJ2-5	TRBD2	TGTGCCAGCAGGCGGGGGGGGGCGGAGACCCAGTACTTC	CASRRGGAETQYF
TRBV29-1	TRBJ2-7	TRBD1	TGCAGCGTTGAAGGGACAGGGGGGTCCTACGAGCAGTACTTC	CSVEGTGGSYEQYF
TRBV7-9	TRBJ1-1	-	TGTGCCAGCAGCACGATCGACCGGGACATGGATAAGGTAGCTTTCTTT	CASSTIDRDMDKVAFF
TRBV7-2	TRBJ2-7	TRBD2	TGTGCCAGCAGCTTAATGGGACTAGCTTCCTACGAGCAGTACTTC	CASSLMGLASYEQYF
TRBV18	TRBJ2-7	-	TGTGCCAGCTCACCATACCAGGCCCTCTCCTACGAGCAGTACTTC	CASSPYQALSYEQYF
TRBV7-8	TRBJ1-2	-	TGTGCCAGCAGCTTAGAGCTACCCTATGGCTACACCTTC	CASSLELPYGYTF
TRBV10-2	TRBJ2-7	TRBD1	TGCGCCCGATGGGACAGGGGCGAGCAGTACTTC	CARWDRGEQYF